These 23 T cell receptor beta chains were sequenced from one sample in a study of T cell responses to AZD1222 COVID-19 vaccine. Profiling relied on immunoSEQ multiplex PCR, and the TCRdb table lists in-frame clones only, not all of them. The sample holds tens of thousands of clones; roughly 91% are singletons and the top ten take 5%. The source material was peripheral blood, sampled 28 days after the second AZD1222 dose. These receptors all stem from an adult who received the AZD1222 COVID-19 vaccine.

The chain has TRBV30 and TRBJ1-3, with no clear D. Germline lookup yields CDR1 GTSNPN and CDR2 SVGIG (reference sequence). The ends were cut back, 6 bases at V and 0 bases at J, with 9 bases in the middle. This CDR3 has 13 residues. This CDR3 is CACPLPSGNTIYF. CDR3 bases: TGTGCCTGCCCCCTTCCCTCTGGAAACACCATATATTTT.

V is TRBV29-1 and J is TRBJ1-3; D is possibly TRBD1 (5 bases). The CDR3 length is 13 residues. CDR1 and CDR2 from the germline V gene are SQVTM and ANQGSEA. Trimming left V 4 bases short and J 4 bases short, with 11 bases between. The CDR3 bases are TGCAGCGTTGCCGGGACCTCCGGAAACACCATATATTTT. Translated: CSVAGTSGNTIYF. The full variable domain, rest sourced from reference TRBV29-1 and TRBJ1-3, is SAVISQKPSRDICQRGTSLTIQCQVDSQVTMMFWYRQQPGQSLTLIATANQGSEATYESGFVIDKFPISRPNLTFSTLTVSNMSPEDSSIYLCSVAGTSGNTIYFGEGSWLTVV.

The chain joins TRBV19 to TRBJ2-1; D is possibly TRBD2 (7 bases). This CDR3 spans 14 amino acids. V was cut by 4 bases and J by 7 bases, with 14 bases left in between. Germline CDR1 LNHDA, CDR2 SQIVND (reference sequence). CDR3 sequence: CASSKGGGRNEQFF. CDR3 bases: TGTGCCAGTAGTAAAGGGGGAGGGAGGAATGAGCAGTTCTTC. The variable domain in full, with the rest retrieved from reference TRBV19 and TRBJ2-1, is DGGITQSPKYLFRKEGQNVTLSCEQNLNHDAMYWYRQDPGQGLRLIYYSQIVNDFQKGDIAEGYSVSREKKESFPLTVTSAQKNPTAFYLCASSKGGGRNEQFFGPGTRLTVL.

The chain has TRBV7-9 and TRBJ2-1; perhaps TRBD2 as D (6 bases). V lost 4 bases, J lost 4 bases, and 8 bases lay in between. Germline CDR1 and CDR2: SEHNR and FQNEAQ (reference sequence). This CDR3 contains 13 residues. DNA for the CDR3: TGTGCCAGCAGCTCCGGGGGATACAATGAGCAGTTCTTC. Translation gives CASSSGGYNEQFF.

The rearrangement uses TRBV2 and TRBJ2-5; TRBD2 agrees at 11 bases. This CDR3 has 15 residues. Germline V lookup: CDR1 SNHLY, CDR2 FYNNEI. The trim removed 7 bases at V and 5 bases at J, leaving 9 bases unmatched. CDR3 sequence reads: CASTPPLAGVETQYF. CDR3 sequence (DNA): TGTGCCAGCACTCCTCCACTAGCGGGGGTTGAGACCCAGTACTTC.

CDR3 bases: TGTGCCAGCAGCTTAGAGCCGACAGTCTATGGCTACACCTTC. It is translated as CASSLEPTVYGYTF. The gene calls are TRBV7-2 and TRBJ1-2, with a weak D call TRBD1 (5 bases). The ends were cut back, 1 base at V and 4 bases at J, with 10 bases in the middle. In germline, CDR1 is SGHTA, CDR2 FQGNSA. The CDR3 totals 14 residues.

The CDR3 protein is CASSATRVAVPGELFF. The CDR3 DNA reads TGTGCCAGCAGCGCAACCCGCGTAGCGGTCCCCGGGGAGCTGTTTTTT. The genes are TRBV7-3 and TRBJ2-2; D might be TRBD2 (6 bases). The germline V and J ends were trimmed by 5 bases and 6 bases, with 19 bases remaining between them. This CDR3 comprises 16 residues. CDR1 and CDR2 from the germline V gene are SGHTA and FQGTGA.

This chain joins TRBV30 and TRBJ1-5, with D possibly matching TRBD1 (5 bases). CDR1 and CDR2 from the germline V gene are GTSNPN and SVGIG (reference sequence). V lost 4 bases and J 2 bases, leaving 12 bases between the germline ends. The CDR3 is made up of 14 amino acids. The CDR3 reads CAWNLGDGNQPQHF. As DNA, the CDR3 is TGTGCCTGGAATTTGGGGGATGGCAATCAGCCCCAGCATTTT.

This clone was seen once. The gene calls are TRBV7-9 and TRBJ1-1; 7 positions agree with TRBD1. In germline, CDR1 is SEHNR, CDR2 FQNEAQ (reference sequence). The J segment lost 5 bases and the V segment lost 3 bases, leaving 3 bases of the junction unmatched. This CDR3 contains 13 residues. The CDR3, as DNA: TGTGCCAGCAGCTTGGGACAGCGGACTGAAGCTTTCTTT. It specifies CASSLGQRTEAFF.

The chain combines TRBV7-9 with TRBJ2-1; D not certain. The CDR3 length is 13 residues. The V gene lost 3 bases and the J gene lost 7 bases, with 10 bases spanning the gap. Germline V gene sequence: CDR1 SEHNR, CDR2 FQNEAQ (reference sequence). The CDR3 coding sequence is TGTGCCAGCAGCTTCGGCAGGAATAATGAGCAGTTCTTC. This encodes CASSFGRNNEQFF.

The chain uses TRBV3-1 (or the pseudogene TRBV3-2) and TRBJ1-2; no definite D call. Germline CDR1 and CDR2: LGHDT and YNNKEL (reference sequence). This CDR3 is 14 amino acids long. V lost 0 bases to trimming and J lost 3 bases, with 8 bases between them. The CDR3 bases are TGTGCCAGCAGCCAAGAAGCAGGCCACTATGGCTACACCTTC. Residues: CASSQEAGHYGYTF.

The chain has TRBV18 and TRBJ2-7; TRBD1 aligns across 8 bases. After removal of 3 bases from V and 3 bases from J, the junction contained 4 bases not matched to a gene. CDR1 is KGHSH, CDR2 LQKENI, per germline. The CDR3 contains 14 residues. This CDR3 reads CASSPGQAYYEQYF. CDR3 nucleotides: TGTGCCAGCTCACCGGGACAGGCTTACTACGAGCAGTACTTC. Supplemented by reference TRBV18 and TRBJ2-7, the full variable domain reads NAGVMQNPRHLVRRRGQEARLRCSPMKGHSHVYWYRQLPEEGLKFMVYLQKENIIDESGMPKERFSAEFPKEGPSILRIQQVVRGDSAAYFCASSPGQAYYEQYFGPGTRLTVT.

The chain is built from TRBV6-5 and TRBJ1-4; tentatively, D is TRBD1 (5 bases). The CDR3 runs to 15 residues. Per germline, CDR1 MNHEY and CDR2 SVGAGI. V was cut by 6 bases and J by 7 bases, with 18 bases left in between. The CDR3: CASRPPGPTTEKLFF. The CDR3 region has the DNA TGTGCCAGCAGGCCACCGGGACCTACGACTGAAAAACTGTTTTTT.

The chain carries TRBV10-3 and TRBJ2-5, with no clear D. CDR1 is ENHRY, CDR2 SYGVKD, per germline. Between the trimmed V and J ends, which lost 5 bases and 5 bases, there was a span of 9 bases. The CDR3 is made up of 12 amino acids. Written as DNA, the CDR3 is TGTGCCATCAGTCTAGAAGGGGAGACCCAGTACTTC. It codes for CAISLEGETQYF.

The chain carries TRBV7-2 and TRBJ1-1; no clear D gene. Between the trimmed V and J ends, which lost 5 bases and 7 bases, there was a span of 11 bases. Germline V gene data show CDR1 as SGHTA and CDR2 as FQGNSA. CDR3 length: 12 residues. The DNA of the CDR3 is TGTGCCAGCAGCCTACGGACCTTTGAAGCTTTCTTT. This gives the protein CASSLRTFEAFF.

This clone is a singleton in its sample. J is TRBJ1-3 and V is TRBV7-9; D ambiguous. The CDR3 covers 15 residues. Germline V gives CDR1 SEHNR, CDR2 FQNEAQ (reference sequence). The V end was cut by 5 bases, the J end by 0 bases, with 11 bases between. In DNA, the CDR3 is TGTGCCAGCAGCGAACGGACCGTCTCTGGAAACACCATATATTTT. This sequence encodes CASSERTVSGNTIYF.

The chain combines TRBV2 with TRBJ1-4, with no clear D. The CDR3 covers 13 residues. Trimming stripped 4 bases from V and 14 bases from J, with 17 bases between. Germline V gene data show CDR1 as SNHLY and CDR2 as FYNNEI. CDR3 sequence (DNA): TGTGCCAGCAGTGCCCCGGACCCTCTACATCTGTTTTTT. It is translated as CASSAPDPLHLFF.

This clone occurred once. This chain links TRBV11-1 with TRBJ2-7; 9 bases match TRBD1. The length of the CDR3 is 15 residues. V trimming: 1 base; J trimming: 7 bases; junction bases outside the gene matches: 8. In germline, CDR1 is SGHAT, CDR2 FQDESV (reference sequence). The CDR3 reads CASSLGGTGLGEQYF. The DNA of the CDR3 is TGTGCCAGCAGCTTAGGCGGGACAGGGCTGGGGGAGCAGTACTTC.

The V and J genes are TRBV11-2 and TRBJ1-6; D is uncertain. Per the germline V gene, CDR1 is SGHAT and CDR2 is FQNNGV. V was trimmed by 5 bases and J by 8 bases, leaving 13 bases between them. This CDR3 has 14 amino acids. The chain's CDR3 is CASSPKVWDSPLHF. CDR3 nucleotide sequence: TGTGCCAGCAGCCCTAAGGTTTGGGATTCACCCCTCCACTTT.

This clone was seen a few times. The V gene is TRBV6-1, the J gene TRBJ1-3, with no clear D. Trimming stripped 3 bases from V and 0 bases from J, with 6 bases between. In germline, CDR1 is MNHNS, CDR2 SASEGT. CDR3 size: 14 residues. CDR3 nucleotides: TGTGCCAGCAGTGACGGTAGCTCTGGAAACACCATATATTTT. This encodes CASSDGSSGNTIYF.

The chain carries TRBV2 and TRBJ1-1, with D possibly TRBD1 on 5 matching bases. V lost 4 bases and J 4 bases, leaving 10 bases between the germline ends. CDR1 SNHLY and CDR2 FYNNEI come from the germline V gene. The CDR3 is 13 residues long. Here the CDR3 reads CASSAQELTEAFF. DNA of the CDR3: TGTGCCAGCAGTGCACAGGAGCTCACTGAAGCTTTCTTT.

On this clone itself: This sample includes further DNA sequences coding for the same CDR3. The CDR3 nucleotides read TGTGCCAGCAGCTCTGGACGGAACACTGAAGCTTTCTTT. It is translated as CASSSGRNTEAFF. V and J are TRBV7-3 and TRBJ1-1; unclear D gene. Germline V gene sequence: CDR1 SGHTA, CDR2 FQGTGA. V was shortened by 4 bases and J by 1 base, with 7 bases between the two germline ends. The CDR3 contains 13 residues.

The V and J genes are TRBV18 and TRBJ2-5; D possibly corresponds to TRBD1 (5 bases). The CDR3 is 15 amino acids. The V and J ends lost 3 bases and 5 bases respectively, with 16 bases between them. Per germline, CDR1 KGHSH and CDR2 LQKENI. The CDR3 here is CASSPGAPKGETQYF. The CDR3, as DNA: TGTGCCAGCTCACCTGGGGCCCCCAAAGGGGAGACCCAGTACTTC.